This is a list of T cell receptor beta chains from one sample in a study of T-cell memory formation after mild COVID-19. TCRdb called the 5' RACE reads again in MiXCR, with one record for every CDR3 protein. The sample has around 430,000 distinct CDR3 sequences, 15% to 20% seen once. Sequencing was carried out using PBMCs or a T cell subset sorted from them (not recorded which). All receptors derive from a young man who had mild COVID-19 (a few samples of this study predate the infection). Cell type and time point are not known. CDR3s include the opening cysteine and the closing phenylalanine or tryptophan. D genes are given only for firm matches. A row's size may be missing; if present it is once, few, many or a size class.

clone_size j_call d_call v_call cdr3_aa cdr3_nt
- TRBJ2-1 TRBD1 TRBV10-3 CAISVATGTYNEQFF TGTGCCATCAGTGTAGCGACAGGGACCTACAATGAGCAGTTCTTC
few TRBJ2-2 - TRBV25-1 CASSDVVGSANTGELFF TGTGCCAGCAGTGATGTGGTCGGGTCGGCGAACACCGGGGAGCTGTTTTTT
- TRBJ2-1 TRBD2 TRBV18 CASSPLAGGPDPEQFF TGTGCCAGCTCACCCCTAGCGGGGGGGCCTGACCCTGAGCAGTTCTTC
- TRBJ1-2 - TRBV3-1 CASSQDSRGGYGYTF TGTGCCAGCAGCCAAGATTCGCGCGGGGGCTATGGCTACACCTTC
few TRBJ2-6 - TRBV29-1 CSVLRTAGANVLTF TGCAGCGTTCTACGGACAGCCGGGGCCAACGTCCTGACTTTC
- TRBJ2-5 - TRBV18 CASSQGYQETQYF TGTGCCAGCTCACAGGGGTACCAAGAGACCCAGTACTTC
many TRBJ2-3 TRBD1 TRBV4-2 CASSQTTGAYTDTQYF TGTGCCAGCAGCCAAACGACAGGGGCTTACACAGATACGCAGTATTTT
few TRBJ2-5 - TRBV5-1 CASRSTPGQETQYF TGCGCCAGCAGATCGACTCCGGGACAAGAGACCCAGTACTTC
few TRBJ2-1 - TRBV3-1 CASSQDLPTNNEQFF TGTGCCAGCAGCCAAGATCTCCCGACGAACAATGAGCAGTTCTTC
- TRBJ1-5 - TRBV29-1 CSVTETGNSNQPQHF TGCAGCGTTACCGAGACAGGTAATAGCAATCAGCCCCAGCATTTT
few TRBJ1-2 - TRBV19 CASKKGVEGYTF TGTGCCAGTAAGAAGGGCGTGGAAGGCTACACCTTC
- TRBJ2-1 - TRBV20-1 CSARGLRSYNEQFF TGCAGTGCAAGAGGACTGCGCTCCTACAATGAGCAGTTCTTC
- TRBJ2-3 - TRBV20-1 CSASGLSLDTQYF TGCAGTGCTAGTGGCCTCAGCCTGGATACGCAGTATTTT
- TRBJ1-2 - TRBV24-1 CATSPTGTDYGYTF TGTGCCACCAGCCCGACCGGGACGGATTATGGCTACACCTTC
- TRBJ2-5 TRBD2 TRBV12-3/TRBV12-4 CASSLRGVGGQETQYF TGTGCCAGCAGTTTACGGGGGGTTGGGGGCCAAGAGACCCAGTACTTC
many TRBJ1-5 - TRBV20-1 CSASPGEGPYHSQHF TGCAGTGCTAGCCCCGGTGAGGGCCCCTATCATTCCCAGCATTTT
- TRBJ1-5 - TRBV6-5 CASSPSIPRVHQPQHF TGTGCCAGCAGCCCATCAATTCCCAGGGTTCATCAGCCCCAGCATTTT
few TRBJ1-1 - TRBV12-3/TRBV12-4 CASSFVPDEAFF TGTGCCAGCAGTTTCGTACCAGATGAGGCTTTCTTT
- TRBJ1-1 - TRBV29-1 CSFRTGNTEAFF TGCAGCTTTCGGACGGGGAACACTGAAGCTTTCTTT
- TRBJ2-3 - TRBV4-1 CASSRPRGHAGGDLDTQYF TGCGCCAGCAGCCGCCCCAGGGGGCATGCGGGGGGGGATTTGGATACGCAGTATTTT
once TRBJ2-3 - TRBV9 CASSVGGRITDTQYF TGTGCCAGCAGCGTAGGGGGTAGAATCACAGATACGCAGTATTTT
- TRBJ2-5 - TRBV11-1 CASSALQGREETQYF TGTGCCAGCAGCGCCTTACAGGGGAGGGAAGAGACCCAGTACTTC
- TRBJ1-2 - TRBV7-9 CASSLSGLTNYGYTF TGTGCCAGCAGCTTATCAGGGTTGACTAACTATGGCTACACCTTC
- TRBJ1-6 - TRBV7-3 CASSPGLSQNSPLHF TGTGCCAGCAGTCCTGGGCTATCCCAGAATTCACCCCTCCACTTT
many TRBJ2-2 - TRBV6-5 CASRSIGGRNTGELFF TGTGCCAGCAGAAGTATCGGGGGGCGGAACACCGGGGAGCTGTTTTTT
- TRBJ2-5 TRBD2 TRBV6-2/TRBV6-3 CASSYSNLGAGILPAGTQYF TGTGCCAGCAGTTACTCGAACCTCGGAGCGGGGATCCTCCCAGCGGGGACCCAGTACTTC
- TRBJ2-2 TRBD1 TRBV7-9 CASSPWDRGSGELFF TGTGCCAGCAGCCCGTGGGACAGGGGATCCGGGGAGCTGTTTTTT
- TRBJ1-1 - TRBV7-2 CASSLRLSALSTEAFF TGTGCCAGCAGCTTAAGGTTGTCTGCTCTGAGCACTGAAGCTTTCTTT
- TRBJ2-7 - TRBV5-1 CASRGTSHYEQYF TGCGCCAGCAGGGGGACTTCTCACTACGAGCAGTACTTC
few TRBJ2-5 - TRBV20-1 CSARGVNVQVF TGCAGTGCTAGAGGCGTAAACGTTCAAGTCTTC
many TRBJ1-6 TRBD1 TRBV10-3 CAISERGQGGSPLHF TGTGCCATCAGTGAGAGAGGACAGGGGGGCTCACCCCTCCACTTT
few TRBJ1-5 - TRBV7-6 CASSLSSGTNQPQHF TGTGCCAGCAGCTTATCGTCCGGGACTAATCAGCCCCAGCATTTT
- TRBJ1-6 - TRBV4-3 CASSQDGESSYNSPLHF TGCGCCAGCAGCCAAGATGGCGAGAGCTCCTATAATTCACCCCTCCACTTT
- TRBJ2-7 - TRBV11-2 CASRGMVSGPYEQYF TGTGCCAGCAGGGGGATGGTTTCGGGTCCCTACGAGCAGTACTTC
many TRBJ1-6 TRBD1 TRBV4-1 CASSQGTGGGSYNSPLHF TGCGCCAGCAGCCAAGGGACAGGGGGAGGCTCCTATAATTCACCCCTCCACTTT
few TRBJ1-3 - TRBV3-1 CASRHRARNTIYF TGTGCCAGCAGACACCGGGCACGAAACACCATATATTTT
few TRBJ1-2 - TRBV20-1 CSAMTGLYGYTF TGCAGTGCTATGACAGGCTTATATGGCTACACCTTC
- TRBJ2-7 - TRBV9 CASSEEGTPKYEQYF TGTGCCAGCAGCGAGGAGGGGACACCCAAATACGAGCAGTACTTC
- TRBJ2-1 - TRBV20-1 CSARGHNEQFF TGCAGTGCGCGGGGCCACAATGAGCAGTTCTTC
- TRBJ2-5 TRBD1 TRBV27 CASRQGAAETQYF TGTGCCAGCAGGCAGGGGGCGGCGGAGACCCAGTACTTC
- TRBJ1-1 - TRBV29-1 CSVRQTNTEAFF TGCAGCGTCCGACAGACGAACACTGAAGCTTTCTTT